A selection of T cell receptor beta chains follows, all from one sample in a study of cytomegalovirus exposure and HLA in healthy donors. The table came from immunoSEQ multiplex PCR; TCRdb's copy has only in-frame clones and leaves some out. The sample includes some 200,000 clones, 80% to 85% seen only once; the top ten take 2.8%. The sequencing sample was made of PBMCs. The receptors were sampled from a young woman in good health and CMV-seropositive. Each CDR3 is given with its conserved first and last residue. Each record gives: CDR3 length, J gene, clone size, V gene, D gene, CDR3 protein, CDR3 DNA. The D gene is left open where the match is weak. For some rows the clone size is stated as once, few or many, or as a class when expanded; others skip it.

13 | TRBJ2-5 | . | TRBV5-1 | . | CASSLGAEETQYF | TGCGCCAGCAGCTTGGGGGCAGAGGAGACCCAGTACTTC
14 | TRBJ1-2 | . | TRBV2 | . | CASSPGHSNYGYTF | TGTGCCAGCAGTCCGGGACACTCGAACTATGGCTACACCTTC
17 | TRBJ1-2 | . | TRBV4-1 | TRBD1 | CASSQRTGVGILYGYTF | TGCGCCAGCAGCCAACGGACAGGGGTAGGGATATTATATGGCTACACCTTC
13 | TRBJ2-5 | . | TRBV9 | . | CASSAGFGETQYF | TGTGCCAGCAGCGCGGGATTTGGGGAGACCCAGTACTTC
13 | TRBJ2-7 | . | TRBV2 | . | CASSEVAPYEQYF | TGTGCCAGCAGTGAGGTAGCCCCCTACGAGCAGTACTTC
13 | TRBJ1-6 | . | TRBV6-5 | . | CATSLSYNSPLHF | TGTGCCACCTCTCTCTCCTATAATTCACCCCTCCACTTT
12 | TRBJ1-1 | . | TRBV5-6 | . | CASSPSRAEAFF | TGTGCCAGCAGCCCCTCTCGGGCTGAAGCTTTCTTT
16 | TRBJ2-7 | . | TRBV5-4 | . | CASSLDGSVPIYEQYF | TGTGCCAGCAGCTTGGACGGGTCTGTCCCAATCTACGAGCAGTACTTC
14 | TRBJ2-7 | many | TRBV27 | . | CASSRQGGTYEQYF | TGTGCCAGCAGCCGACAGGGAGGTACCTACGAGCAGTACTTC
14 | TRBJ2-7 | . | TRBV13 | TRBD1 | CASSDRGIPYEQYF | TGTGCCAGCAGCGACAGGGGGATTCCCTACGAGCAGTACTTC
15 | TRBJ1-1 | . | TRBV6-5 | . | CASSYGGLPNTEAFF | TGTGCCAGCAGTTACGGAGGGCTTCCAAACACTGAAGCTTTCTTT
13 | TRBJ2-7 | . | TRBV7-2 | TRBD1 | CASSFQTGDEQYF | TGTGCCAGCAGCTTCCAAACAGGGGACGAGCAGTACTTC
13 | TRBJ1-1 | . | TRBV25-1 | . | CASSVGGVGEAFF | TGTGCCAGCAGTGTTGGAGGGGTGGGTGAGGCTTTCTTT
16 | TRBJ2-7 | . | TRBV6-5 | TRBD2 | CASSWTSGAPSYEQYF | TGTGCCAGCAGTTGGACTAGCGGGGCCCCCTCCTACGAGCAGTACTTC
15 | TRBJ1-1 | . | TRBV2 | . | CASTPIRSQEAEAFF | TGTGCCAGCACTCCAATCCGCAGCCAGGAGGCTGAAGCTTTCTTT
15 | TRBJ2-3 | . | TRBV2 | TRBD2 | CASSGTSGGTDTQYF | TGTGCCAGCAGTGGGACTAGCGGGGGGACAGATACGCAGTATTTT
16 | TRBJ2-3 | few | TRBV7-2 | TRBD2 | CASSPVSRGGPDTQYF | TGTGCCAGCAGCCCCGTCTCCCGGGGGGGCCCGGATACGCAGTATTTT
12 | TRBJ2-1 | . | TRBV25-1 | TRBD2 | CASRLADTEQFF | TGTGCCAGCAGACTAGCGGATACCGAGCAGTTCTTC
16 | TRBJ2-1 | . | TRBV7-9 | . | CASSPVPRDPYNEQFF | TGTGCCAGCAGCCCGGTCCCCCGCGATCCCTACAATGAGCAGTTCTTC
14 | TRBJ2-3 | . | TRBV4-2 | . | CASSQDPREDTQYF | TGTGCCAGCAGCCAAGATCCCCGCGAAGATACGCAGTATTTT
15 | TRBJ2-5 | . | TRBV7-7 | . | CASSLKRQHQETQYF | TGTGCCAGCAGCTTAAAGCGACAGCACCAAGAGACCCAGTACTTC
13 | TRBJ1-6 | few | TRBV27 | . | CASSLGRASPLHF | TGTGCCAGCAGTTTAGGGAGGGCTTCACCCCTCCACTTT
12 | TRBJ1-2 | few | TRBV19 | . | CASKEGGYGYTF | TGTGCCAGTAAAGAGGGTGGCTATGGCTACACCTTC
15 | TRBJ2-1 | . | TRBV5-5 | TRBD2 | CASRKAGGASNEQFF | TGTGCCAGCAGAAAGGCCGGGGGGGCCTCTAATGAGCAGTTCTTC
15 | TRBJ2-3 | . | TRBV27 | TRBD2 | CASSLAGGYTDTQYF | TGTGCCAGCAGTCTAGCGGGGGGATACACAGATACGCAGTATTTT
14 | TRBJ2-1 | once | TRBV11-2 | . | CASKRGTGTDEQFF | TGTGCCAGCAAACGGGGGACGGGTACTGATGAGCAGTTCTTC
14 | TRBJ1-2 | . | TRBV5-6 | TRBD1 | CASSTGQGADGYTF | TGTGCCAGCAGCACGGGACAGGGGGCTGATGGCTACACCTTC
15 | TRBJ2-1 | . | TRBV7-2 | . | CASSPQGSTYNEQFF | TGTGCCAGCAGCCCCCAGGGGAGTACCTACAATGAGCAGTTCTTC
13 | TRBJ2-7 | once | TRBV14 | . | CASSLSFPSEQYF | TGTGCCAGCAGCCTTTCCTTTCCCTCCGAGCAGTACTTC
18 | TRBJ2-1 | . | TRBV4-2 | TRBD2 | CASSQGPLSGGAYNEQFF | TGTGCCAGCAGCCAGGGACCGTTGAGCGGGGGGGCCTACAATGAGCAGTTCTTC
18 | TRBJ2-3 | . | TRBV19 | TRBD2 | CASSIERTSGGTTDTQYF | TGTGCCAGTAGTATAGAGAGGACTAGCGGGGGAACCACAGATACGCAGTATTTT
15 | TRBJ2-3 | . | TRBV2 | . | CASSEDRLALDTQYF | TGTGCCAGCAGTGAGGATAGGTTAGCTTTAGATACGCAGTATTTT
14 | TRBJ2-7 | . | TRBV16 | TRBD1 | CASRLGQGAGEQYF | TGTGCCAGCAGACTAGGACAGGGGGCTGGCGAGCAGTACTTC
14 | TRBJ2-3 | . | TRBV19 | TRBD1 | CASSGTGGTDTQYF | TGTGCCAGTAGTGGGACAGGGGGGACAGATACGCAGTATTTT
11 | TRBJ2-7 | few | TRBV11-2 | . | CASGDLYEQYF | TGTGCCAGCGGAGATCTCTACGAGCAGTACTTC
15 | TRBJ2-5 | . | TRBV6-9 | . | CASIGRPGSQETQYF | TGTGCCAGCATTGGAAGACCAGGATCCCAAGAGACCCAGTACTTC
15 | TRBJ2-7 | . | TRBV27 | TRBD1 | CASRKVTGFSHEQYF | TGTGCCAGCAGAAAGGTGACAGGGTTTTCCCACGAGCAGTACTTC
17 | TRBJ1-1 | . | TRBV18 | TRBD1 | CASSPPSPGQGGTEAFF | TGTGCCAGCTCACCACCGAGCCCTGGACAGGGAGGGACTGAAGCTTTCTTT
14 | TRBJ1-1 | . | TRBV5-1 | . | CASSSGQKGTEAFF | TGCGCCAGCAGCTCTGGACAGAAAGGCACTGAAGCTTTCTTT
16 | TRBJ2-3 | . | TRBV7-6 | TRBD2 | CASSLLSGGASDTQYF | TGTGCCAGCAGCTTACTTAGCGGGGGGGCCTCAGATACGCAGTATTTT
15 | TRBJ1-3 | . | TRBV7-9 | TRBD1 | CASSSTGESGNTIYF | TGTGCCAGCAGTTCAACAGGGGAATCTGGAAACACCATATATTTT
13 | TRBJ2-7 | . | TRBV5-4 | . | CASSPEAGYEQYF | TGTGCCAGCAGCCCTGAAGCAGGATACGAGCAGTACTTC
13 | TRBJ1-1 | . | TRBV6-5 | TRBD1 | CASSSQGAREAFF | TGTGCCAGCAGTTCACAGGGGGCAAGGGAAGCTTTCTTT
14 | TRBJ2-7 | . | TRBV10-3 | TRBD1 | CARAGTGGMYEQYF | TGTGCCAGAGCCGGGACAGGGGGCATGTACGAGCAGTACTTC
14 | TRBJ2-2 | . | TRBV4-1 | . | CASSQDTGLGELFF | TGCGCCAGCAGCCAAGATACAGGGCTTGGGGAGCTGTTTTTT
16 | TRBJ1-2 | once | TRBV29-1 | TRBD1 | CSVSDLPGGSNYGYTF | TGCAGCGTCTCAGATCTCCCAGGGGGATCTAACTATGGCTACACCTTC
15 | TRBJ2-3 | . | TRBV9 | TRBD2 | CASSVLAGGTDTQYF | TGTGCCAGCAGCGTTCTAGCGGGGGGCACAGATACGCAGTATTTT
14 | TRBJ2-7 | . | TRBV7-6 | . | CASSKTDSNYEQYF | TGTGCCAGCAGCAAAACGGACAGTAACTACGAGCAGTACTTC
13 | TRBJ1-1 | few | TRBV28 | . | CASTAPGNTEAFF | TGTGCCAGCACGGCCCCAGGGAACACTGAAGCTTTCTTT